The rows below give T cell receptor beta chains drawn from one sample of a study of tumor-infiltrating lymphocytes in primary liver carcinoma. TCRdb analysed the multiplex PCR reads with MiXCR anew, one entry per CDR3 protein. The sample lists about 180,000 distinct CDR3 sequences; around 60% were seen once. Sequencing input: peripheral blood. These TCRs come from a man aged 40-50 years with primary liver carcinoma and hepatitis B virus infection. Each CDR3 is given with its conserved first and last residue. D genes are given only for firm matches. Only part of the rows carry a size: once, few, many, or a class if the clone is expanded.

v_call	clone_size	j_call	d_call	cdr3_aa	cdr3_nt
TRBV6-1	.	TRBJ2-7	TRBD2	CASSGTSGISYEQYF	TGTGCCAGCAGTGGGACTAGCGGAATCTCCTACGAGCAGTACTTC
TRBV4-1	once	TRBJ1-5	TRBD1	CASNRSGDRDQPQHF	TGCGCCAGCAACCGCTCTGGGGACAGGGATCAGCCCCAGCATTTT
TRBV6-5	many	TRBJ2-5	.	CASSFGTSRGETQYF	TGTGCCAGCAGTTTCGGGACTTCCCGGGGGGAGACCCAGTACTTC
TRBV6-1	once	TRBJ2-7	TRBD2	CASSGRGGVDREQYF	TGTGCCAGCAGTGGCCGGGGGGGGGTCGACCGCGAGCAGTACTTC
TRBV7-8	once	TRBJ2-1	.	CASSLRSGSSYNGQFF	TGTGCCAGCAGCTTAAGGTCCGGGAGCTCCTACAATGGGCAGTTCTTC
TRBV4-2	.	TRBJ2-7	TRBD2	CASSVQRDGGYEQYF	TGTGCCAGTAGCGTTCAGCGGGACGGGGGATACGAGCAGTACTTC
TRBV11-2	many	TRBJ2-7	.	CASSPDISYEQYF	TGTGCCAGCAGCCCCGACATTTCCTACGAGCAGTACTTC
TRBV28	.	TRBJ2-7	TRBD2	CASRLGLVYEQYF	TGTGCCAGCAGGCTCGGACTAGTGTACGAGCAGTACTTC
TRBV12-3/TRBV12-4	.	TRBJ1-1	TRBD1	CASSLRGTGNTEAFF	TGTGCCAGCAGTTTAAGGGGGACAGGGAACACTGAAGCTTTCTTT
TRBV5-6	.	TRBJ1-5	.	CASSGGWGGQPQHF	TGTGCCAGCAGTGGGGGCTGGGGAGGACAGCCCCAGCATTTT
TRBV11-2	many	TRBJ2-7	.	CASSLVPESSYEQYF	TGTGCCAGCAGCTTAGTTCCGGAGAGCTCCTACGAGCAGTACTTC
TRBV4-1	many	TRBJ2-1	TRBD2	CASSQRQSSGYENEQFF	TGCGCCAGCAGCCAGAGACAATCTAGCGGGTATGAAAATGAGCAGTTCTTC
TRBV11-2	once	TRBJ2-1	.	CDSSPQGNEQFF	TGTGATAGCAGCCCACAGGGCAATGAGCAGTTCTTC
TRBV6-5	many	TRBJ2-3	TRBD1	CASSLEGQGADTQYF	TGTGCCAGCAGTTTGGAGGGACAGGGGGCTGATACGCAGTATTTT
TRBV19	.	TRBJ1-5	.	CATRGLAGVSQPQHF	TGTGCCACCCGAGGCCTCGCGGGGGTTAGTCAGCCCCAGCATTTT
TRBV11-2	once	TRBJ2-1	.	CASSLGAGPYNEQFF	TGTGCCAGTAGCTTAGGTGCGGGGCCCTACAATGAGCAGTTCTTC
TRBV12-3/TRBV12-4	few	TRBJ2-3	.	CASSLARAGSTDTQYF	TGTGCCAGCAGTTTAGCGCGAGCAGGTAGCACAGATACGCAGTATTTT
TRBV6-5	.	TRBJ2-2	.	CASSFVHSTGELFF	TGTGCCAGCAGCTTTGTCCATAGTACCGGGGAGCTGTTTTTT
TRBV10-3	.	TRBJ2-5	.	CAISLRADQETQYF	TGTGCCATCAGTCTCCGGGCGGACCAAGAGACCCAGTACTTC
TRBV11-1	many	TRBJ1-1	TRBD1	CASSSGTGDTEAFF	TGTGCCAGCAGCTCCGGGACAGGGGACACTGAAGCTTTCTTT
TRBV11-3	many	TRBJ2-7	TRBD2	CASSQRPGTNYEQYF	TGTGCCAGCAGCCAGAGGCCCGGGACTAACTACGAGCAGTACTTC
TRBV4-1	.	TRBJ2-2	.	CASSQDRTFVGELFF	TGCGCCAGCAGCCAAGATAGGACCTTTGTCGGGGAGCTGTTTTTT
TRBV5-4	.	TRBJ2-5	.	CASSSGQCQETQYF	TGCGCCAGCAGCTCTGGACAGTGCCAAGAGACCCAGTACTTC
TRBV29-1	.	TRBJ2-2	.	CSVSGAANTGELFF	TGCAGCGTCTCGGGGGCCGCGAACACCGGGGAGCTGTTTTTT
TRBV12-5	.	TRBJ2-2	.	CASGRQGATGELFF	TGTGCTAGTGGTCGGCAGGGAGCCACCGGGGAGCTGTTTTTT
TRBV6-5	.	TRBJ2-1	TRBD2	CASSYPGGSGPNEQFF	TGTGCCAGCAGTTACCCTGGCGGGAGTGGGCCCAATGAGCAGTTCTTC
TRBV6-1	few	TRBJ1-4	.	CASSEFPGQILFF	TGTGCCAGCAGTGAATTTCCGGGCCAGATACTGTTTTTT
TRBV12-3/TRBV12-4	many	TRBJ2-7	.	CASRPTGEQEQYF	TGTGCCAGCAGGCCCACGGGGGAGCAAGAGCAGTACTTC
TRBV10-2	few	TRBJ1-2	TRBD1	CASSEPGQGYGYTF	TGCGCCAGCAGTGAGCCGGGACAGGGCTATGGCTACACCTTC
TRBV6-1	.	TRBJ2-7	TRBD2	CASTPSGSEGEQYF	TGTGCCAGCACCCCTAGCGGGAGTGAAGGCGAGCAGTACTTC
TRBV11-3	many	TRBJ2-1	TRBD2	CASSRSGSTGLAGAEQFF	TGTGCCAGCAGCCGGAGCGGATCTACCGGACTAGCGGGAGCGGAGCAGTTCTTC
TRBV14	.	TRBJ2-3	TRBD2	CASSEIAGGPGDTQYF	TGCGCCAGCAGCGAGATAGCGGGAGGGCCGGGAGATACGCAGTATTTT
TRBV29-1	.	TRBJ2-5	.	CSVGRGQETQYF	TGCAGCGTAGGAAGAGGGCAAGAGACCCAGTACTTC
TRBV7-8	.	TRBJ2-7	.	CASCLELSSYGQYF	TGTGCCAGCTGCTTAGAGTTAAGCTCCTACGGGCAGTACTTC
TRBV6-5	many	TRBJ1-6	.	CASRAWYNSPLHF	TGTGCCAGCAGGGCTTGGTATAATTCACCCCTCCACTTT
TRBV11-2	.	TRBJ2-2	.	CASSPNVRQANTGELFF	TGTGCCAGTAGCCCCAATGTGAGACAAGCGAACACCGGGGAGCTGTTTTTT
TRBV29-1	many	TRBJ2-5	.	CSVEGALHLKETQYF	TGCAGCGTTGAGGGGGCCCTCCACCTTAAAGAGACCCAGTACTTC
TRBV6-6	.	TRBJ2-7	TRBD2	CASSSSLVAGFYEQYF	TGTGCCAGCAGCTCTTCGTTGGTAGCGGGATTCTACGAGCAGTACTTC
TRBV21-1	.	TRBJ2-1	.	CASSKGGWGRSGNEQFF	TGTGCCAGCAGCAAAGGGGGGTGGGGGCGAAGCGGTAATGAGCAGTTCTTC
TRBV12-3/TRBV12-4	.	TRBJ2-3	TRBD1	CASILGGGTDMQYF	TGTGCCAGCATCCTAGGTGGTGGGACAGATATGCAGTATTTT
TRBV29-1	.	TRBJ1-2	TRBD1	CSVEGDRDGYIF	TGCAGCGTTGAAGGTGACAGGGATGGCTATATCTTC
TRBV29-1	many	TRBJ1-2	.	CSVEGTTGYTF	TGCAGCGTTGAAGGGACGACGGGCTACACCTTC
TRBV11-2	many	TRBJ2-1	.	CASRSDNEQFF	TGTGCCAGCAGGTCAGACAATGAGCAGTTCTTC
TRBV11-2	.	TRBJ2-5	.	CTSSSGSVETLYF	TGTACCAGCAGCTCCGGATCCGTGGAGACCCTGTACTTC
TRBV4-1	.	TRBJ2-1	TRBD2	CASSQATSAPNNDQFF	TGCGCCAGCAGCCAGGCCACTAGCGCGCCTAACAATGATCAGTTCTTC
TRBV9	.	TRBJ2-2	TRBD1	CASSVGTGADTGELFF	TGTGCCAGCAGCGTAGGTACAGGGGCGGACACCGGGGAGCTGTTTTTT
TRBV11-2	.	TRBJ1-1	.	CASSPVRVKKGTEAFF	TGTGCCAGCAGCCCTGTCCGGGTTAAGAAGGGCACTGAAGCTTTCTTT
TRBV7-9	.	TRBJ1-1	TRBD1	CASSPSRGPNTEAFF	TGTGCCAGCAGCCCCTCCAGGGGGCCGAACACTGAAGCTTTCTTT
TRBV4-1	.	TRBJ2-1	TRBD2	CASSQGEGGVNEQFF	TGCGCCAGCAGCCAAGGGGAGGGCGGTGTAAATGAGCAGTTCTTC
TRBV11-2	many	TRBJ1-1	.	CASSLAGVRGRITGEAFF	TGTGCCAGCAGCTTAGCAGGGGTCCGAGGGAGGATAACGGGTGAAGCTTTCTTT
TRBV11-1	.	TRBJ2-5	.	CASEGLGVVTQYF	TGTGCCAGCGAAGGACTGGGGGTAGTGACCCAGTACTTC
TRBV21-1	once	TRBJ2-5	.	CASSKREWGALGTQYF	TGTGCCAGCAGCAAAAGGGAGTGGGGGGCCCTCGGGACCCAGTACTTC
TRBV12-3/TRBV12-4	few	TRBJ1-4	TRBD1	CASSSRSLGQEGEKLFF	TGTGCCAGCAGCTCCCGGAGTTTGGGACAGGAAGGCGAAAAACTGTTTTTT
TRBV11-2	many	TRBJ2-5	.	CASSPGLQETQYF	TGTGCCAGCAGCCCGGGACTCCAAGAGACCCAGTACTTC
TRBV6-1	.	TRBJ2-7	TRBD1	CASSPRTGDYEQYF	TGTGCCAGCAGTCCCCGGACAGGGGACTACGAGCAGTACTTC
TRBV5-5	.	TRBJ1-5	TRBD1	CASSLEGPAGGIYQPQHF	TGTGCCAGCAGCTTGGAAGGTCCCGCAGGGGGCATATATCAGCCCCAGCATTTT
TRBV30	.	TRBJ2-1	TRBD2	CAWSGTGRAPEKFF	TGTGCCTGGAGTGGGACCGGGAGGGCCCCCGAGAAGTTCTTC
TRBV24-1	.	TRBJ2-5	.	CATSDSGRGKETQYF	TGTGCTACCAGTGATTCTGGCCGAGGAAAAGAGACCCAGTACTTC
TRBV5-1	.	TRBJ2-7	.	CASKRDTTYEQYF	TGCGCCAGCAAAAGGGACACCACCTACGAGCAGTACTTC